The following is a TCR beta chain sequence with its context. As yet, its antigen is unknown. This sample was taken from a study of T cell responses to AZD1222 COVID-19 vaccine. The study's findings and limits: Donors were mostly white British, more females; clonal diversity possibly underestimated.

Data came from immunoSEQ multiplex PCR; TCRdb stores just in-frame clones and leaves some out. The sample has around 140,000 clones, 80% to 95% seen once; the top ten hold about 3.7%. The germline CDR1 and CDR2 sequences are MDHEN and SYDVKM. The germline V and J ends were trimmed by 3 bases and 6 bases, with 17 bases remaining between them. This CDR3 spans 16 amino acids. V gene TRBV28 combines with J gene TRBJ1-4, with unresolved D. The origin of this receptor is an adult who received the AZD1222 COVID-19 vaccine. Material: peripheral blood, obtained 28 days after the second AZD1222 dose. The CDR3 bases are TGTGCCAGCAGTTTCCTCCGGACCTTCACGGATGAAAAACTGTTTTTT. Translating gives CASSFLRTFTDEKLFF.